This T cell receptor beta chain is from a study of CD8+ T cells in alopecia areata. In each case, RNA was isolated and then reverse transcribed into cDNA as the sequencing template. The table came from immunoSEQ multiplex PCR; TCRdb's copy has only in-frame clones and leaves some out. The sample includes about 4,500 clones, 63% seen only once; the top ten take 10% to 12%. The CDR3 length is 12 residues. Germline values: CDR1 SGDLS, CDR2 YYNGEE. V dropped 3 bases and J dropped 8 bases, with 9 bases sitting between them. The treatment: oral pan-JAK inhibitor, 5-10 mg twice daily. In alopecia areata patients, both lesional scalp punch biopsies and peripheral blood were collected.

The source of this sequence is a human donor with alopecia areata. The chain is built from TRBV9 and TRBJ2-1, with no clear D. The sequences come from skin, collected at week 4, from a patient treated with tofacitinib. CDR3 loop: CASSALRDEQFF. As DNA, the CDR3 is TGTGCCAGCAGCGCCCTTAGGGATGAGCAGTTCTTC.